This T cell receptor beta chain comes out of a study of shared clonotypes between healthy human individuals. General study findings and limits: Only blood was sampled; tissue repertoires likely differ. Deeper or shallower sequencing was expected to change how clonotypes are shared among donors.

The CDR3 totals 17 residues. Losses at the gene ends were 3 bases for V and 1 base for J; bases not matched to a gene: 8. Germline V lookup: CDR1 KGHSH, CDR2 LQKENI. The study drew its donors from healthy HIV-negative adults without recent acute infections or vaccinations. Every one of the donors was a Caucasian adult that lived in Nashville, Tennessee. Comment on this clone: As yet, its antigen is unknown.

TCRdb keeps only in-frame clones here, not all; method: immunoSEQ multiplex PCR. This sample yields under 2,500,000 clones, of which approximately 94% are seen a single time; approximately 0.13% belongs to the top ten. The sequence derives from a man aged 18 to 29 in good health. Specimen: naive CD4+ T cells sorted from blood. Subset here: CD45RA+ positively selected. The V call is TRBV18, the J call TRBJ2-2; 7 bases fit TRBD1. This CDR3 is CASSPRAGQENTGELFF. CDR3 DNA: TGTGCCAGCTCACCCCGAGCAGGACAGGAGAACACCGGGGAGCTGTTTTTT.